This T cell receptor beta chain came from a study of T-cell memory formation after mild COVID-19. Study-level information: Across donors, TCR clusters were largely donor specific.

TCRdb itself ran the 5' RACE reads through MiXCR, one entry per CDR3 protein. Of 400,000 to 500,000 distinct CDR3 sequences listed, about 19% are singletons. Findings and caveats of the study: Contracting CD8+ clones were enriched in EMRA, CD4+ mainly in CM and EM. Cross-reactive memory appears to have joined, as suggested by some responding clones showing up in pre-infection memory.

With regard to this clonotype: The antigen is undetermined.

This TCR was recovered from an adult woman who had mild COVID-19 (a few samples of this study predate the infection). Cell type and time point are not known. The sequencing sample was made of PBMCs or a T cell subset sorted from them (not recorded which).

This CDR3 reads CATSRKGDRNTEAFF. DNA of the CDR3: TGTGCCACCAGTCGTAAGGGTGATCGGAACACTGAAGCTTTCTTT. The gene calls are TRBV24-1 and TRBJ1-1; no definite D call. This CDR3 has 15 amino acids. Germline assignment: CDR1 KGHDR and CDR2 SFDVKD. Trimming took off 6 bases at V and 1 base at J, with 14 bases between the two ends.